These 9 T cell receptor beta chains came from one sample sequenced in a study of spatial heterogeneity in lung cancer. Time point here: sample taken at primary tumor resection. Tumor, nontumor lung or frozen PBMC supplied whole RNA, sequenced without sorting. In TCRdb, the 5' RACE reads were re-called with MiXCR into one record per CDR3 protein. The sample lists about 2,600 distinct CDR3 sequences, around 4.5% occurring once. Material: normal lung tissue next to the tumor, obtained at surgery. The receptors stem from a female donor with early-stage non-small cell lung cancer.

This clonotype was seen repeatedly, ten times or more. The V call is TRBV7-6, the J call TRBJ2-6; D remains ambiguous. With 0 bases removed from V and 4 bases from J, the gap between germline ends came to 4 bases. This CDR3 comprises 14 residues. The germline V gene encodes CDR1 SGHVS and CDR2 FNYEAQ. Here the CDR3 reads CASSLAGGANVLTF. CDR3 DNA: TGTGCCAGCAGCTTAGCGGGCGGGGCCAACGTCCTGACTTTC.

This clonotype ranks as medium-sized. The V call is TRBV7-3, the J call TRBJ1-3; a possible D gene is TRBD1 (6 bases). Germline V gene lookup returns CDR1 SGHTA and CDR2 FQGTGA. The CDR3 is 14 amino acids. The germline V and J ends were trimmed by 1 base and 2 bases, with 6 bases remaining between them. CDR3 residues: CASSLNRAGNTIYF. The CDR3 nucleotides are TGTGCCAGCAGCTTAAACAGGGCTGGAAACACCATATATTTT.

This clonotype came up many times. The chain uses TRBV14 and TRBJ2-3; TRBD1 or TRBD2 may be the D gene (5 bases each). V was pared by 0 bases and J by 4 bases, with 8 bases between. This CDR3 is built from 14 residues. Germline-derived CDR1 and CDR2 are SGHDN and FVKESK. The CDR3: CASSQDGTPDTQYF. CDR3 nucleotides: TGTGCCAGCAGCCAAGATGGGACCCCAGATACGCAGTATTTT.

This clonotype is judged medium-sized. The CDR3 sequence: CASRRTSGGAAYEQYV. The DNA of the CDR3 is TGTGCCAGCAGAAGGACTAGCGGGGGCGCGGCCTACGAGCAGTACGTC. This chain connects TRBV6-2 or TRBV6-3 to TRBJ2-7, with TRBD2 identical over 13 bases. The CDR3 sequence is 16 residues long. V lost 6 bases to trimming and J lost 2 bases; unmatched junction nucleotides: 7. CDR1 is MNHEY and CDR2 is SVGEGT in the germline V gene.

V gene TRBV20-1 combines with J gene TRBJ2-7, with D perhaps being TRBD1 or TRBD2 (7 bases each). The CDR3 has 14 residues. CDR1 is DFQATT and CDR2 is SNEGSKA in the germline V gene (reference sequence). Between the trimmed V and J ends, which lost 6 bases and 5 bases, there was a span of 20 bases. CDR3 sequence reads: CSAYNRGGFDEQYV. Written as DNA, the CDR3 is TGCAGTGCCTACAACAGGGGAGGGTTCGACGAGCAGTACGTC.

Within the sample, this clonotype is medium-sized (0.01 to 0.1%). The chain links TRBV7-2 to TRBJ1-1; 12 bases are shared with TRBD1. The CDR3 totals 15 residues. Germline V gene lookup returns CDR1 SGHTA and CDR2 FQGNSA. Trimming took 1 base from V and 8 from J; bases not matched to a gene: 5. The CDR3 sequence is CASSLVGTGGTEAFF. The CDR3 DNA reads TGTGCCAGCAGCTTAGTCGGGACAGGGGGCACCGAAGCTTTCTTT.

This clonotype was seen many times. The rearrangement links TRBV12-3 or TRBV12-4 to TRBJ2-1, with 14 nucleotides matching TRBD2. The CDR3 totals 17 residues. The ends lost 5 bases at V and 0 bases at J; junction bases unmatched: 3. The CDR3 coding sequence is TGTGCCAGCAGTGGGACTAGCGGGGGCAGCTCCTACAATGAGCAGTTCTTC. As protein: CASSGTSGGSSYNEQFF.

By sample share, this clonotype is medium-sized (0.01 to 0.1%). The chain employs TRBV20-1 and TRBJ2-5, with D perhaps matching TRBD1 or TRBD2 (5 bases each). The V gene's germline CDR1 is DFQATT and CDR2 SNEGSKA (reference sequence). The CDR3 has 15 residues. Between the trimmed V and J ends, which lost 2 bases and 5 bases, there was a span of 18 bases. The DNA for the CDR3 is TGCAGTGCTAGACCGGACTCGGACATTGGTGAGACCCAGTACTTC. Protein: CSARPDSDIGETQYF.

By share, this clonotype ranks as medium-sized (0.01 to 0.1%). The rearrangement joins TRBV5-1 to TRBJ2-2, with D uncertain. Germline lookup yields CDR1 SGHRS and CDR2 YFSETQ. The CDR3 consists of 16 residues. V was cut by 2 bases and J by 4 bases, with 15 bases left in between. CDR3 amino acids: CASSLSSSWGTGELFF. For the CDR3, the DNA is TGCGCCAGCAGCTTATCATCGTCGTGGGGCACCGGGGAGCTGTTTTTT.